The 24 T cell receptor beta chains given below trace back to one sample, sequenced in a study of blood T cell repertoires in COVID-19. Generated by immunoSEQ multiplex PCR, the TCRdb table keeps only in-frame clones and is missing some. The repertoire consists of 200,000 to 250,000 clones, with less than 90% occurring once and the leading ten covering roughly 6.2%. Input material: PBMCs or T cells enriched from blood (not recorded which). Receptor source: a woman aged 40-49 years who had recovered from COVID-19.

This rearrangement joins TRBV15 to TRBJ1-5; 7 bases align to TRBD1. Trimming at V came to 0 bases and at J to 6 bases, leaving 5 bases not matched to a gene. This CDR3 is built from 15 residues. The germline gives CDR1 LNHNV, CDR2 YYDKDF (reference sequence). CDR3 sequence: CATSRDRGQGQPQHF. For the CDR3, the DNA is TGTGCCACCAGCAGAGATAGGGGGCAGGGTCAGCCCCAGCATTTT.

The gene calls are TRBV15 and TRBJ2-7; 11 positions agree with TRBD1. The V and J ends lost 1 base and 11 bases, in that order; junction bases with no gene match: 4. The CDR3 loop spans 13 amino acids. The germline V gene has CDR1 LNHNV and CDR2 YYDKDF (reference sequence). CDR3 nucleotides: TGTGCCACCAGCAGAGGGGACAGGGGGTCTAAGTACTTC. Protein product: CATSRGDRGSKYF.

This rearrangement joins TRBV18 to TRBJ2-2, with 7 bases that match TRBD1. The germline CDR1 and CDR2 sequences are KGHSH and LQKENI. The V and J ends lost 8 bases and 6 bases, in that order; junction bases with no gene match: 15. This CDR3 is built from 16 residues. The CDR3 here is CASQGTGASASGELFF. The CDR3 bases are TGTGCCAGCCAAGGAACAGGGGCCAGTGCGTCCGGGGAGCTGTTTTTT.

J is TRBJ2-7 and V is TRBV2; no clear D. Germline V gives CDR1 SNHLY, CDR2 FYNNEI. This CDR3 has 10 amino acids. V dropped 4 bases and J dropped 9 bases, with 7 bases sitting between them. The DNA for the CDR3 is TGTGCCAGCAGTGGAGGCGCGCAGTACGTC. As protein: CASSGGAQYV.

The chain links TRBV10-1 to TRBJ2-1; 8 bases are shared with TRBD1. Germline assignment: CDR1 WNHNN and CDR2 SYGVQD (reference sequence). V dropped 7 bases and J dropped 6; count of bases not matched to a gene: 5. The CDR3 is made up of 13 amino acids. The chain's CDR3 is CASTGQGSNEQFF. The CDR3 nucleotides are TGCGCCAGCACTGGACAGGGTAGCAATGAGCAGTTCTTC.

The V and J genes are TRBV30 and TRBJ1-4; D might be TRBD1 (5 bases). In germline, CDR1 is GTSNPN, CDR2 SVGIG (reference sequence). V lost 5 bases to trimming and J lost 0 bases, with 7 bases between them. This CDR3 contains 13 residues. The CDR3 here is CAWLGATNEKLFF. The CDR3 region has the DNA TGTGCCTGGCTAGGGGCAACTAATGAAAAACTGTTTTTT.

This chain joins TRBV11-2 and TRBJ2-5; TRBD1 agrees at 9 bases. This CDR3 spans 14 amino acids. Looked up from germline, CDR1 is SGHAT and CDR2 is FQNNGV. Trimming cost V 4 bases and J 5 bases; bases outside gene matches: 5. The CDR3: CASSSNRGRETQYF. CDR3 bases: TGTGCCAGCAGCTCTAACAGGGGGCGCGAGACCCAGTACTTC.

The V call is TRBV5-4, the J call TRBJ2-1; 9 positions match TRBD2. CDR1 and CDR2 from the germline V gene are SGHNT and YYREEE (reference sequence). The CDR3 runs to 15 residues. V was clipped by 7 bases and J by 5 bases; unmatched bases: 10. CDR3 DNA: TGTGCCAGCGGAGGTGGCGGGGGGGGCCACAATGAGCAGTTCTTC. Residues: CASGGGGGGHNEQFF. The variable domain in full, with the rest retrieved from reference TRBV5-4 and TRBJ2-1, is ETGVTQSPTHLIKTRGQQVTLRCSSQSGHNTVSWYQQALGQGPQFIFQYYREEENGRGNFPPRFSGLQFPNYSSELNVNALELDDSALYLCASGGGGGGHNEQFFGPGTRLTVL.

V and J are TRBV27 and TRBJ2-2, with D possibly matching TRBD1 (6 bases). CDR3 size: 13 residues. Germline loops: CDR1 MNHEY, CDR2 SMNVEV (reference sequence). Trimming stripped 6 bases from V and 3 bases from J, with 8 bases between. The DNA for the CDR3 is TGTGCCAGCAGATGGACAGACACCGGGGAGCTGTTTTTT. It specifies CASRWTDTGELFF.

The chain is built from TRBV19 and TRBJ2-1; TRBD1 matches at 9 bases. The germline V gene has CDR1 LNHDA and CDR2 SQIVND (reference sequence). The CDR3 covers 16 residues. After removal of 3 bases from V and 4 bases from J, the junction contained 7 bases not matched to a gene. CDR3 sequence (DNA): TGTGCCAGTAGTATGGGACAGGGTCCTCCTTACAATGAGCAGTTCTTC. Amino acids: CASSMGQGPPYNEQFF.

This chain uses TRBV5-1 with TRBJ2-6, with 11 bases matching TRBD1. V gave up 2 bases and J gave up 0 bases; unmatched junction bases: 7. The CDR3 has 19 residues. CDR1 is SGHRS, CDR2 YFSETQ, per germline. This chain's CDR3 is CASSFSGTGGYSGANVLTF. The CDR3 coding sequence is TGCGCCAGCAGCTTTTCGGGGACAGGGGGATACTCTGGGGCCAACGTCCTGACTTTC.

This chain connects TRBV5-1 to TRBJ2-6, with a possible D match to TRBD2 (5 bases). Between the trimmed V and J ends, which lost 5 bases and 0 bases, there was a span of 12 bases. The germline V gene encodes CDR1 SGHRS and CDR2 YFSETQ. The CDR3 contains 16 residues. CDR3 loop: CASRGLITSGANVLTF. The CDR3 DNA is TGCGCCAGCAGAGGACTTATAACCTCTGGGGCCAACGTCCTGACTTTC.

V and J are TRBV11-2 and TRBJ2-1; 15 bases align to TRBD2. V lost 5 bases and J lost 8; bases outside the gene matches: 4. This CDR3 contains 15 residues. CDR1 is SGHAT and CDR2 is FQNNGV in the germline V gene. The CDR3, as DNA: TGTGCCAGCAGCCTGTGGACTAGCGGGAGGGATGAGCAGTTCTTC. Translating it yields CASSLWTSGRDEQFF. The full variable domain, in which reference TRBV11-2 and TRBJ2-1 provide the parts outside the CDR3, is EAGVAQSPRYKIIEKRQSVAFWCNPISGHATLYWYQQILGQGPKLLIQFQNNGVVDDSQLPKDRFSAERLKGVDSTLKIQPAKLEDSAVYLCASSLWTSGRDEQFFGPGTRLTVL.

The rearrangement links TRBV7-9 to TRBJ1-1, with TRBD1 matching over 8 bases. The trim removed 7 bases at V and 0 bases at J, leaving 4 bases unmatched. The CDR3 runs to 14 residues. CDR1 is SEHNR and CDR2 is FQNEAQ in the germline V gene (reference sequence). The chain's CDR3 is CASTLDRVNTEAFF. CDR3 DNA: TGTGCCAGCACCCTGGACAGGGTGAACACTGAAGCTTTCTTT.

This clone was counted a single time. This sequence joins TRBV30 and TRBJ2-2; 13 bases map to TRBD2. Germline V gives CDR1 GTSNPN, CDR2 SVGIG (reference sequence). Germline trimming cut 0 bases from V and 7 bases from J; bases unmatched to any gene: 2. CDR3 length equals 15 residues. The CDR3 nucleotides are TGTGCCTGGAGTGTACGACTAGCGGGAGGCGGGGAGCTGTTTTTT. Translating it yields CAWSVRLAGGGELFF.

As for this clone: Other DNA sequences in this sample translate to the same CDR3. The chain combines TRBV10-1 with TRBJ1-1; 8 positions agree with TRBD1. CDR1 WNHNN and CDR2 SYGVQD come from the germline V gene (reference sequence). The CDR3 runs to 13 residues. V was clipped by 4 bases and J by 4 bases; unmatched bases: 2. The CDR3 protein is CASSGQGSTEAFF. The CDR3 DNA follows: TGCGCCAGCAGTGGACAGGGGAGCACTGAAGCTTTCTTT.

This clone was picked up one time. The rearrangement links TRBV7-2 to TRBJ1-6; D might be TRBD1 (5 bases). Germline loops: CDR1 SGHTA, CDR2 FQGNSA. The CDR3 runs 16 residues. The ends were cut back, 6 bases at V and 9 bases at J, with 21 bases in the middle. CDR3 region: CASRLTSGSRGSPLHF. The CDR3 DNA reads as TGTGCCAGCAGGTTGACTTCAGGGTCAAGGGGTTCACCCCTCCACTTT.

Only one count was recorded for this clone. CDR3 loop: CASSVSATGGLGELFF. In DNA, the CDR3 is TGTGCCAGCAGCGTGTCGGCCACAGGGGGCCTCGGGGAGCTGTTTTTT. The chain uses TRBV9 and TRBJ2-2, with 9 bases aligning to TRBD1. V gave up 2 bases and J gave up 7 bases; unmatched junction bases: 9. Germline CDR1 is SGDLS and CDR2 is YYNGEE. The CDR3 totals 16 residues.

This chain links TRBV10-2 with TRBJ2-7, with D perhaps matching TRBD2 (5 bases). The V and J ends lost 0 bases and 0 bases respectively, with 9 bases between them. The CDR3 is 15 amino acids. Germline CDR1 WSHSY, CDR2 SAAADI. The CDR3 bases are TGCGCCAGCAGTGAGTCGACTATTTCCTCCTACGAGCAGTACTTC. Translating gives CASSESTISSYEQYF.

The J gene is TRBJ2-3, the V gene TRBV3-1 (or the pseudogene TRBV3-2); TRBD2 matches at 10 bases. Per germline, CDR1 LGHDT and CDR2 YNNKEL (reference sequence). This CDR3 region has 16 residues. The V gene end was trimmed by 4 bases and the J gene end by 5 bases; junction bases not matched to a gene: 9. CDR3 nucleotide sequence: TGTGCCAGCAGCCTCCACAGCGGGAGGGAGAGAGATACGCAGTATTTT. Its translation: CASSLHSGRERDTQYF.

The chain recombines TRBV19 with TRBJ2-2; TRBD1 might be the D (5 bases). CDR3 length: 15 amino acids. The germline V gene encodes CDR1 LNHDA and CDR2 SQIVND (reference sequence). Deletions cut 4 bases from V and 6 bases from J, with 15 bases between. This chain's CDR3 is CASSTSSGIAGELFF. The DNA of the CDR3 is TGTGCCAGTAGTACCTCTTCAGGGATCGCCGGGGAGCTGTTTTTT.

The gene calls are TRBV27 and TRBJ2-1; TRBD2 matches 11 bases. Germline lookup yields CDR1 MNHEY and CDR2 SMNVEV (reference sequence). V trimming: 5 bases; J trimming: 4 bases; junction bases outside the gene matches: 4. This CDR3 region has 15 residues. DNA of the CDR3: TGTGCCAGCAGTCTAGGGACTAGCGGTTACAATGAGCAGTTCTTC. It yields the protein CASSLGTSGYNEQFF.

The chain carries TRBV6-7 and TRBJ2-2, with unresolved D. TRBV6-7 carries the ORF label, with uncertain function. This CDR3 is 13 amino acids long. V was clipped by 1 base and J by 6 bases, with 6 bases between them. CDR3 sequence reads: CASSYCEPGELFF. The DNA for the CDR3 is TGTGCCAGCAGTTACTGCGAACCCGGGGAGCTGTTTTTT.

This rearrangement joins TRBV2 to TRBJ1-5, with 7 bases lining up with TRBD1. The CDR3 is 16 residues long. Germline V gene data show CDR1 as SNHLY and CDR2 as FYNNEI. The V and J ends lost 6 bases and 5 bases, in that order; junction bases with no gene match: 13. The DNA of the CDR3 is TGTGCCAGCAGAAATAGACAGGGCATAAGCGATCAGCCCCAGCATTTT. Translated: CASRNRQGISDQPQHF.